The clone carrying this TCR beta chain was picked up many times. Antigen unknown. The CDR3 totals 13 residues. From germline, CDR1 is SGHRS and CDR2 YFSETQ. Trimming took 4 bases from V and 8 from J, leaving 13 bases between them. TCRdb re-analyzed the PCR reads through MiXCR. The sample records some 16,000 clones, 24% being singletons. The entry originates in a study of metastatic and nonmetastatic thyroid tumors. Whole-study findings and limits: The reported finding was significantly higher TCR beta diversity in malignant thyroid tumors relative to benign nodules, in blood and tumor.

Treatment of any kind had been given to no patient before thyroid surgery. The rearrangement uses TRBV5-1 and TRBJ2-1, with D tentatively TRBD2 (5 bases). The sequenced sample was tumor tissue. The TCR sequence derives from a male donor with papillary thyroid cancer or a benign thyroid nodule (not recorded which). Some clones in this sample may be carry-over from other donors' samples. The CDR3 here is CASSPGSGDEQFF. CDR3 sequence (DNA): TGCGCCAGCAGCCCGGGATCTGGGGATGAGCAGTTCTTC.